The 17 T cell receptor beta chains below were found in one sample sequenced in a study of human CD8 memory T cell subsets. Libraries for TCR beta were constructed using UMI-labeled 5' RACE. From its re-call of the 5' RACE reads, TCRdb lists each CDR3 protein once, without DNA. The data show 19,000 or so distinct CDR3 sequences, and the top ten clones hold 5.5% to 6%. Sequenced material: CD8+ stem-like memory T cells (TSCM and TCM) sorted from PBMCs. Subset: stem-like memory CD8 T cells (TSTEM), CCR7+ PD-1- TIGIT-. Receptors were obtained from a human donor in good health.

This clonotype is medium-sized by frequency. The V gene is TRBV4-3, the J gene TRBJ1-2. The CDR3 length is 15 residues. Germline CDR1 reads LGHNA; CDR2 reads YSLEER. The CDR3 loop reads CASSQAQRANYGYTF.

By frequency, this clonotype is medium-sized. The chain is built from TRBV5-1 and TRBJ2-2; the D call from TCRdb, TRBD2, cannot be confirmed without DNA. This CDR3 spans 16 amino acids. Per the germline V gene, CDR1 is SGHRS and CDR2 is YFSETQ. The CDR3: CASSFLRESGTGELFF.

The V call is TRBV28, the J call TRBJ1-3. Germline V CDR1 and CDR2: MDHEN, SYDVKM. The CDR3 covers 16 residues. CDR3 protein: CASSPRPYLGENTIYF.

The gene calls are TRBV6-2 or TRBV6-3 and TRBJ2-7. The germline gives CDR1 MNHEY, CDR2 SVGEGT. There are 16 residues in the CDR3. The CDR3 reads CASSSPSYSSAYEQYF.

This sequence joins TRBV7-8 and TRBJ2-5; TCRdb names TRBD1, which stays unverified in the absence of DNA. Germline-derived CDR1 and CDR2 are SGHVS and FQNEAQ. The CDR3 has 15 residues. The CDR3 spells CASSFEDRAQETQYF.

The rearrangement joins TRBV13 to TRBJ2-5; without DNA, the TCRdb call of TRBD1 cannot be checked. This CDR3 region has 14 residues. Germline CDR1 PRHDT, CDR2 FYEKMQ (reference sequence). The CDR3 protein is CASSLVTGQETQYF. Full variable domain (missing parts from reference TRBV13 and TRBJ2-5): AAGVIQSPRHLIKEKRETATLKCYPIPRHDTVYWYQQGPGQDPQFLISFYEKMQSDKGSIPDRFSAQQFSDYHSELNMSSLELGDSALYFCASSLVTGQETQYFGPGTRLLVL.

The rearrangement links TRBV21-1 to TRBJ1-2; the TCRdb call, TRBD1, lacks DNA for checking. TRBV21-1 is designated a pseudogene. The length of the CDR3 is 14 residues. The CDR3 is CASSTPSRGYGYTF.

The chain is built from TRBV29-1 and TRBJ2-3; TCRdb designates TRBD2, a call that cannot be tested without DNA. The CDR3 loop spans 19 amino acids. Germline assignment: CDR1 SQVTM and CDR2 ANQGSEA. The CDR3: CSVEVVAGGDEGGTDTQYF.

CDR3 residues: CASSSGTGNEKLFF. The V call is TRBV7-6, the J call TRBJ1-4; TCRdb's D gene call, TRBD1, goes unchecked for lack of DNA. There are 14 residues in the CDR3. CDR1 and CDR2 (germline): SGHVS, FNYEAQ. The whole variable domain, remainder taken from reference TRBV7-6 and TRBJ1-4, is GAGVSQSPRYKVTKRGQDVALRCDPISGHVSLYWYRQALGQGPEFLTYFNYEAQQDKSGLPNDRFSAERPEGSISTLTIQRTEQRDSAMYRCASSSGTGNEKLFFGSGTQLSVL.

This chain's CDR3 is CASSFSAEELNTGELFF. V is TRBV7-8 and J is TRBJ2-2; the TCRdb D gene call, TRBD2, has no DNA to confirm it. This CDR3 is built from 17 residues. Germline V lookup: CDR1 SGHVS, CDR2 FQNEAQ.

The gene calls are TRBV19 and TRBJ2-5. This CDR3 spans 16 amino acids. The germline V gene has CDR1 LNHDA and CDR2 SQIVND (reference sequence). CDR3 loop: CASSGLEMSSQETQYF.

CDR3 region: CAWGKGEPPYEQYF. The rearrangement links TRBV30 to TRBJ2-7; lacking DNA, the TRBD1 call made by TCRdb goes unchecked. CDR1 GTSNPN and CDR2 SVGIG come from the germline V gene (reference sequence). The CDR3 covers 14 residues.

The CDR3 reads CASSSLRMGATNEKLFF. V usage is TRBV28 and J usage is TRBJ1-4. The CDR3 spans 17 residues. The germline CDR1 and CDR2 sequences are MDHEN and SYDVKM.

The chain is built from TRBV20-1 and TRBJ2-1; the TRBD1 assignment by TCRdb is unverifiable without DNA. Germline V gene lookup returns CDR1 DFQATT and CDR2 SNEGSKA (reference sequence). This CDR3 region has 16 residues. This CDR3 reads CSARDSTGPSYNEQFF.

Frequency places this clonotype as medium-sized. This chain joins TRBV6-2 or TRBV6-3 and TRBJ2-3. Germline-derived CDR1 and CDR2 are MNHEY and SVGEGT. This CDR3 is built from 13 residues. The CDR3 reads CASRFGSTDTQYF.

V usage is TRBV11-2 and J usage is TRBJ1-1; TCRdb selects TRBD1, and the lack of DNA leaves this call unchecked. Germline V gives CDR1 SGHAT, CDR2 FQNNGV. The CDR3 is 15 residues long. This CDR3 is CASSELKGLDTEAFF.

This chain connects TRBV4-1 to TRBJ2-2. Germline assignment: CDR1 MGHRA and CDR2 YSYEKL. There are 14 residues in the CDR3. The chain's CDR3 is CASSQDLFTGELFF.